This T cell receptor beta chain was recovered during a study of blood T cell repertoires in COVID-19. Across the whole study: Sample material is recorded as cDNA or gDNA derived from T cells, B-cell-depleted T cells, or PBMCs.

This CDR3 has 14 residues. The V and J ends lost 2 bases and 4 bases respectively, with 11 bases between them. Per germline, CDR1 MNHEY and CDR2 SVGAGI. Original data processing: Nucleated cell number was recorded as an estimate derived from reference gene primer amplification. Only in-frame clones appear in the TCRdb table, and some are missing; sequencing was by immunoSEQ multiplex PCR. Clone size and V and J calls were adopted from that table, with D and trimming inferred from the DNA. The sample shows tens of thousands of clones, more than 85% of them seen only once. The TCR comes from a man in his sixties or seventies with active or convalescent COVID-19. V gene TRBV6-5 combines with J gene TRBJ1-1, with D possibly TRBD1 on 6 matching bases. The source material was peripheral blood. CDR3 protein: CASSYLQGTTEAFF. CDR3 bases: TGTGCCAGCAGTTACCTCCAGGGGACCACTGAAGCTTTCTTT.